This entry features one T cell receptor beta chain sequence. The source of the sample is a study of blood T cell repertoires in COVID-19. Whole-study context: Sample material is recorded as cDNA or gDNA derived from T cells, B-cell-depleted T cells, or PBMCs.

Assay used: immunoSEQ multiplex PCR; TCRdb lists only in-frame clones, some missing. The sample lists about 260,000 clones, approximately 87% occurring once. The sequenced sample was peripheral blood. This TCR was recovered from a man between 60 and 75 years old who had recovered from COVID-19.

CDR3: CASSPQGAGNSPLHF. CDR3 nucleotide sequence: TGTGCCAGCTCACCGCAGGGGGCGGGGAATTCACCCCTCCACTTT. The J gene is TRBJ1-6, the V gene TRBV18, with 8 bases that match TRBD1. Germline V gene lookup returns CDR1 KGHSH and CDR2 LQKENI. Germline trimming cut 3 bases from V and 7 bases from J; bases unmatched to any gene: 5. CDR3 size: 15 residues.